The entry below describes one T cell receptor (beta chain). The target antigen is unknown. Read coverage stops 3 residues before the CDR3 terminus; the germline J gene supplies the remainder. The CDR3 loop spans 14 amino acids. V dropped 3 bases and J dropped 3 bases, with 11 bases sitting between them. Germline values: CDR1 SEHNR, CDR2 FQNEAQ (reference sequence). The entry originates in a study of Tregs in tolerant kidney transplant recipients. Study-level results: In tolerant patients, donor-specific Tregs outgrew total Tregs, suggesting antigen-driven expansion. This study did not directly address biological reproducibility.

Profiled with immunoSEQ multiplex PCR; TCRdb holds only in-frame clones, not every one. Its table lists roughly 23,000 clones. The nonmyeloablative bone marrow transplants came from related graft donors, with transient mixed chimerism. The source material was CD4+ T cells from blood (PBMCs), sampled 6 months after the transplant. The rearrangement joins TRBV7-9 to TRBJ1-1; D remains unclear. The sequence was obtained from a human patient who received a combined kidney and bone marrow transplant. Some of these T cells may belong to the graft donor. The CDR3 bases that were read are TGTGCCAGCAGCTTGAATCAGATCCACACTGAA. Translating it yields CASSLNQIHTE. The whole CDR3 region reads CASSLNQIHTEAFF. The full variable domain, in which reference TRBV7-9 and TRBJ1-1 provide the parts outside the CDR3, is DTGVSQNPRHKITKRGQNVTFRCDPISEHNRLYWYRQTLGQGPEFLTYFQNEAQLEKSRLLSDRFSAERPKGSFSTLEIQRTEQGDSAMYLCASSLNQIHTEAFFGQGTRLTVV.